What follows are 30 T cell receptor beta chains derived from one specimen sequenced in a study of breast tumors, draining lymph nodes, adjacent tissues. TCRdb reprocessed the multiplex PCR reads with MiXCR, giving one entry per CDR3 protein. The sample has roughly 70,000 distinct CDR3 sequences; 40% to 55% are singletons. The specimen was breast tumor tissue. The receptors were gathered from a female donor with breast cancer. Some clones in this sample may be carry-over from other donors' samples.

This chain links TRBV7-2 with TRBJ2-1, with 7 bases that match TRBD1. This CDR3 has 15 amino acids. CDR1 and CDR2 from the germline V gene are SGHTA and FQGNSA. The trim removed 3 bases at V and 3 bases at J, leaving 5 bases unmatched. For the CDR3, the DNA is TGTGCCAGCAGCTTCACAGGGGAATACTACAATGAGCAGTTCTTC. Amino acid sequence: CASSFTGEYYNEQFF. Complete variable domain (other parts from reference TRBV7-2 and TRBJ2-1): GAGVSQSPSNKVTEKGKDVELRCDPISGHTALYWYRQSLGQGLEFLIYFQGNSAPDKSGLPSDRFSAERTGGSVSTLTIQRTQQEDSAVYLCASSFTGEYYNEQFFGPGTRLTVL.

Ten or more counts support this clonotype. The J gene is TRBJ1-2, the V gene TRBV18; 7 nucleotides match TRBD1. Germline loops: CDR1 KGHSH, CDR2 LQKENI. Trimming took 5 bases from V and 4 from J; bases not matched to a gene: 13. The length of the CDR3 is 16 residues. This CDR3 reads CASSSGAGQEGYGYTF. The CDR3 coding sequence is TGTGCCAGCTCAAGCGGAGCTGGACAGGAAGGCTATGGCTACACCTTC.

Comment on this clonotype: This may stem from a read error, because a much larger clone lies one nucleotide away. This chain uses TRBV7-9 with TRBJ1-1, with 8 bases identical to TRBD1. Germline V gene sequence: CDR1 SEHNR, CDR2 FQNEAQ (reference sequence). The CDR3 consists of 19 residues. J gave up 5 bases and V 5 bases, and 22 bases lay outside the gene matches. Here the CDR3 reads CASSTDQPGGVKGRTEAFF. CDR3 in DNA: TGTGCCAGCAGCACCGACCAGCCAGGGGGCGTTAAGGGAAGGACTGAAGCTTTCTTT.

This clonotype has a handful of counts. The genes are TRBV6-5 and TRBJ1-2, with no clear D. Germline CDR1 is MNHEY and CDR2 is SVGAGI. V was shortened by 5 bases and J by 8 bases, with 15 bases between the two germline ends. The CDR3 sequence is 13 residues long. The CDR3 reads CASSHAVFGGYTF. The DNA for the CDR3 is TGTGCCAGCAGTCACGCAGTATTCGGCGGCTACACCTTC.

This clonotype was found many times. The gene calls are TRBV6-1 and TRBJ1-2; TRBD1 might be the D (6 bases). With 6 bases removed from V and 2 bases from J, the gap between germline ends came to 10 bases. The germline CDR1 and CDR2 sequences are MNHNS and SASEGT. The CDR3 is 13 amino acids. The chain's CDR3 is CASSVDRNYGYTF. For the CDR3, the DNA is TGTGCCAGCAGCGTAGACAGGAACTATGGCTACACCTTC.

Ten or more counts support this clonotype. The chain combines TRBV18 with TRBJ2-7; D uncertain. V gave up 1 base and J gave up 4 bases, with 5 bases separating them. CDR1 KGHSH and CDR2 LQKENI come from the germline V gene. The length of the CDR3 is 12 residues. As DNA, the CDR3 is TGTGCCAGCTCACCACAGCAATACGAGCAGTACTTC. Its translation is CASSPQQYEQYF.

As to this clonotype: It is likely a read error, because the conserved phenylalanine at the end of the CDR3 is missing. The rearrangement uses TRBV12-3 or TRBV12-4 and TRBJ2-2; D may match TRBD1 or TRBD2 (5 bases each). This CDR3 has 16 residues. The ends were cut back, 4 bases at V and 3 bases at J, with 15 bases in the middle. The CDR3: CASSSPSGTDTGELFS. The CDR3 DNA is TGTGCCAGCAGTTCCCCGTCCGGGACGGACACCGGGGAGCTGTTTTCT.

The rearrangement joins TRBV20-1 to TRBJ1-5; no reliable D call. V was cut by 0 bases and J by 10 bases, with 10 bases left in between. Germline V gene sequence: CDR1 DFQATT, CDR2 SNEGSKA (reference sequence). The CDR3 length is 12 residues. CDR3 protein: CSARDPPNPQHF. Here the CDR3 DNA reads TGCAGTGCTAGAGATCCACCGAACCCCCAGCATTTT.

Many counts were recorded for this clonotype. The chain couples TRBV12-3 or TRBV12-4 to TRBJ2-7; no definite D call. The CDR3 runs to 13 residues. The V end was cut by 3 bases, the J end by 2 bases, with 8 bases between. The CDR3 DNA is TGTGCCAGCAGTTTCAACAGAGCCTACGAGCAGTACTTC. Translating gives CASSFNRAYEQYF.

Ten or more counts support this clonotype. The V call is TRBV19, the J call TRBJ2-7, with D perhaps being TRBD1 or TRBD2 (5 bases each). This CDR3 comprises 17 residues. Trimming removed 5 bases at V and 4 bases at J, with 24 bases between. Germline V gene lookup returns CDR1 LNHDA and CDR2 SQIVND (reference sequence). The CDR3 DNA reads TGTGCCAGTAGTTCCCCAGGGCTGAGGGGCCATCCTTACGAGCAGTACTTC. Protein: CASSSPGLRGHPYEQYF.

In this sample, this clonotype turned up many times. The rearrangement links TRBV5-1 to TRBJ2-7, with 9 positions matching TRBD1. The germline V gene encodes CDR1 SGHRS and CDR2 YFSETQ. The V and J ends lost 5 bases and 4 bases, in that order; junction bases with no gene match: 10. This CDR3 has 15 amino acids. This CDR3 reads CASRGGQGPQYEQYF. The CDR3 region has the DNA TGCGCCAGCAGGGGGGGACAGGGTCCCCAGTACGAGCAGTACTTC.

As regards this clonotype: One end of the junction fails to match germline, which may point to a read error. This chain connects TRBV7-2 to TRBJ2-3, with a possible D match to TRBD1 (5 bases). The length of the CDR3 is 19 residues. Germline CDR1 reads SGHTA; CDR2 reads FQGNSA. Written as DNA, the CDR3 is TGTGCCAGCAGCTTAAGGGGAATCTTCGCGACACCCAGCACAGATGCGCAGTATTTT. Translation gives CASSLRGIFATPSTDAQYF.

The chain joins TRBV24-1 to TRBJ2-7, with D possibly TRBD1 on 5 matching bases. Looked up from germline, CDR1 is KGHDR and CDR2 is SFDVKD. Deletions cut 0 bases from V and 5 bases from J, with 19 bases between. CDR3 length: 17 amino acids. This CDR3 is CATSDLDRPGWIDEQYF. In DNA form, the CDR3 reads TGTGCCACCAGTGATTTGGATAGGCCAGGGTGGATCGACGAGCAGTACTTC.

The chain is built from TRBV20-1 and TRBJ2-3; D possibly corresponds to TRBD2 (6 bases). The CDR3 length is 14 residues. V dropped 1 base and J dropped 0 bases, with 8 bases sitting between them. Looked up from germline, CDR1 is DFQATT and CDR2 is SNEGSKA (reference sequence). In DNA, the CDR3 is TGCAGTGCTAGAGCCGGGACTAGCACAGATACGCAGTATTTT. It specifies CSARAGTSTDTQYF.

This clonotype was observed a single time. This chain connects TRBV20-1 to TRBJ2-7; D remains unclear. CDR1 DFQATT and CDR2 SNEGSKA come from the germline V gene (reference sequence). The CDR3 loop spans 11 amino acids. The V gene lost 3 bases and the J gene lost 4 bases, with 7 bases spanning the gap. The CDR3 protein is CSARGFYEQYF. In nucleotides, the CDR3 is TGCAGTGCTAGGGGATTTTACGAGCAGTACTTC.

The gene calls are TRBV20-1 and TRBJ1-3; no clear D. The CDR3 runs 15 residues. Per germline, CDR1 DFQATT and CDR2 SNEGSKA (reference sequence). Deletions cut 5 bases from V and 7 bases from J, with 21 bases between. The DNA of the CDR3 is TGCAGTGCTTCTTACGGCCCAAGCTCTGCGAACACCATATATTTT. It codes for CSASYGPSSANTIYF.

J is TRBJ1-4 and V is TRBV5-1; tentative D call: TRBD1 (5 bases). The germline V gene has CDR1 SGHRS and CDR2 YFSETQ. The CDR3 covers 14 residues. Trimming took 0 bases from V and 7 from J, leaving 10 bases between them. The chain's CDR3 is CASSLVGRGEKLFF. The CDR3 bases are TGCGCCAGCAGCTTGGTCGGGAGGGGTGAAAAACTGTTTTTT.

There are many counts of this clonotype. The V call is TRBV7-2, the J call TRBJ1-3; TRBD1 might be the D (5 bases). Trimming left V 5 bases short and J 0 bases short, with 14 bases between. Germline V lookup: CDR1 SGHTA, CDR2 FQGNSA. This CDR3 is 16 amino acids long. CDR3 in amino acids: CASSRGTVHSGNTIYF. The CDR3 DNA reads as TGTGCCAGCAGCCGCGGGACCGTCCACTCTGGAAACACCATATATTTT.

Regarding this clonotype: A much larger clone differs by one base, so this may be a read error. The missing conserved phenylalanine or tryptophan at the end of this CDR3 makes a read error likely. The V call is TRBV12-5, the J call TRBJ1-3; maybe TRBD1 (6 bases). This CDR3 spans 14 amino acids. Germline V CDR1 and CDR2: LGHNT, FRNRAP. V lost 8 bases and J lost 10, with 21 bases in between. The DNA of the CDR3 is TGTGCTAGTTACCGAAGGGGGTCCGTTTCGACCATATATCTT. Translation gives CASYRRGSVSTIYL.

This clonotype came up many times. The rearrangement uses TRBV7-2 and TRBJ2-1, with no clear D. In germline, CDR1 is SGHTA, CDR2 FQGNSA. CDR3 length: 11 amino acids. The V and J ends lost 1 base and 7 bases respectively, with 2 bases between them. CDR3 nucleotide sequence: TGTGCCAGCAGCTTAGGAAATGAGCAGTTCTTC. Translating it yields CASSLGNEQFF.

This clonotype was recorded at least ten times. The DNA of the CDR3 is TGTGCCAGCAGCCCAGACCTACACGAGGGACCCTATGGCTACACCTTC. Translating gives CASSPDLHEGPYGYTF. The rearrangement uses TRBV9 and TRBJ1-2, with a weak D call TRBD1 (5 bases). CDR3 length: 16 residues. The V gene's germline CDR1 is SGDLS and CDR2 YYNGEE. V was cut by 4 bases and J by 4 bases, with 20 bases left in between. Full variable domain (remainder filled in from reference TRBV9 and TRBJ1-2): DSGVTQTPKHLITATGQRVTLRCSPRSGDLSVYWYQQSLDQGLQFLIQYYNGEERAKGNILERFSAQQFPDLHSELNLSSLELGDSALYFCASSPDLHEGPYGYTFGSGTRLTVV.

This clonotype was picked up a small number of times. With a much larger clone just one base away, this may be a read error. The chain is built from TRBV6-2 or TRBV6-3 and TRBJ1-2, with D possibly being TRBD1 (5 bases). CDR3 length equals 14 residues. V gave up 5 bases and J gave up 8 bases, with 18 bases separating them. The germline gives CDR1 MNHEY, CDR2 SVGEGT. The CDR3 nucleotides read TGTGCCAGCAGTCTTCTCCGGCCAGGGCGAGGCTACACCTTC. Translating it yields CASSLLRPGRGYTF.

This clonotype has ten or more counts. CDR3 in DNA: TGTGCCAGCAGCAGAGCGGGAGAGGGCCTTAGGGATGAGCAGTTCTTC. Protein product: CASSRAGEGLRDEQFF. The chain couples TRBV6-2 or TRBV6-3 to TRBJ2-1; 8 bases agree with TRBD2. After removal of 6 bases from V and 8 bases from J, the junction contained 15 bases not matched to a gene. The germline V gene encodes CDR1 MNHEY and CDR2 SVGEGT. This CDR3 region has 16 residues.

Of note for this clonotype: A much more abundant neighbour one base away suggests this may be a read error. J is TRBJ1-2 and V is TRBV9, with a possible D match to TRBD1 (5 bases). This CDR3 has 15 residues. Germline V gene sequence: CDR1 SGDLS, CDR2 YYNGEE. The CDR3, as DNA: TGTGCCAGCAGCGTAAGGGACGCGGGGAGACATGGCTCCACCTTC. Amino acid sequence: CASSVRDAGRHGSTF.

Concerning this clonotype itself: Lacking the conserved final phenylalanine or tryptophan, this CDR3 likely reflects a read error. The rearrangement uses TRBV10-3 and TRBJ2-2, with D possibly TRBD2 on 6 matching bases. There are 16 residues in the CDR3. Germline values: CDR1 ENHRY, CDR2 SYGVKD. The CDR3 DNA sequence: TGTGCCACCAGTGAGGCATGGCGGGGTAACACCGGGGAGCTGTTTCTT. It yields the protein CATSEAWRGNTGELFL.

The J gene is TRBJ1-6, the V gene TRBV9; TRBD1 matches 7 bases. Germline lookup yields CDR1 SGDLS and CDR2 YYNGEE. Germline trimming cut 0 bases from V and 5 bases from J; bases unmatched to any gene: 5. This CDR3 is 16 amino acids long. CDR3 bases: TGTGCCAGCAGCGTAGATACAGGGGAGGATAATTCACCCCTCCACTTT. This sequence encodes CASSVDTGEDNSPLHF.

This clonotype showed up just a few times. Possible read error: a much larger clone is one base away. DNA for the CDR3: TGTGCCAGCAGCTTAGTTACAGCGTATAGCTCCTACGAGCAGTACTTC. Residues: CASSLVTAYSSYEQYF. The V call is TRBV7-8, the J call TRBJ2-7; no firm D call. V lost 1 base and J lost 0, with 13 bases in between. Germline V CDR1 and CDR2: SGHVS, FQNEAQ. The CDR3 consists of 16 residues.

This clonotype was counted ten times or more. The chain uses TRBV20-1 and TRBJ1-2; TRBD1 matches 10 bases. CDR3 length equals 15 residues. V lost 3 bases to trimming and J lost 4 bases; unmatched junction nucleotides: 8. Germline assignment: CDR1 DFQATT and CDR2 SNEGSKA (reference sequence). CDR3 amino acids: CSASSDRGLAYGYTF. CDR3 in DNA: TGCAGTGCTAGTTCCGACAGGGGGCTGGCCTATGGCTACACCTTC.

Comments on this clonotype: The conserved phenylalanine or tryptophan normally closing the CDR3 is absent here, so this likely arose from a read error. The chain uses TRBV7-6 and TRBJ1-2, with a tentative D call TRBD1 (6 bases). Trimming pared 5 bases from V and 5 bases from J, leaving 21 bases between. The CDR3 spans 16 residues. The germline V gene has CDR1 SGHVS and CDR2 FNYEAQ. CDR3 loop: CASSPQGRDTQYGYTL. CDR3 bases: TGTGCCAGCAGCCCACAGGGAAGAGATACGCAGTATGGCTACACCCTC.

This clonotype came up many times. This chain joins TRBV6-4 and TRBJ2-3; D is ambiguous. V lost 3 bases, J lost 3 bases, and 13 bases lay in between. CDR1 and CDR2 (germline): MRHNA, SNTAGT. CDR3 length: 15 residues. The CDR3 region is CASSDVGLGTDTQYF. As DNA, the CDR3 is TGTGCCAGCAGTGATGTTGGGTTGGGTACAGATACGCAGTATTTT.